This is a list of T cell receptor beta chains from one sample in a study of shared clonotypes between healthy human individuals. Data came from immunoSEQ multiplex PCR; TCRdb stores just in-frame clones and leaves some out. The data show about 2.4 million clones, 93% seen once. Material: naive CD4+ T cells from PBMCs. These receptors all stem from a man between 18 and 29 years old in good health. Some clones in this sample may be carry-over from other donors' samples. The CDR3 runs from the conserved cysteine through the conserved F or W. The D gene is left open where the match is weak.

TRBJ2-7 TRBV11-3 TRBD2 CASSMTWTSEQYF
TRBJ1-1 TRBV28 . CASSLNGVRTEAFF
TRBJ2-5 TRBV9 TRBD1 CASSGHRGESAQETQYF
TRBJ2-3 TRBV19 TRBD2 CASSSRTSGDTQYF
TRBJ2-1 TRBV5-1 . CASSLQESSYNEQFF
TRBJ2-2 TRBV7-9 . CASREGELFF
TRBJ2-3 TRBV29-1 . CSTRSRAPDTQYF
TRBJ2-7 TRBV5-1 TRBD1 CASSSGTAEAYEQYF
TRBJ2-7 TRBV6-5 . CASSYRTGDSYEQYF
TRBJ2-5 TRBV18 TRBD2 CASSPPGLAGQETQYF
TRBJ2-5 TRBV28 . CASSSTHLTEQETQYF
TRBJ1-3 TRBV29-1 . CSVVSYSSGNTIYF
TRBJ1-1 TRBV5-1 TRBD1 CASSSRTGRTEAFF
TRBJ1-4 TRBV28 . CASRLRDREKLFF
TRBJ2-7 TRBV7-2 TRBD2 CASSRGRPEYEQYF
TRBJ1-4 TRBV28 TRBD1 CASSSDLPGTGNEKLFF
TRBJ1-5 TRBV6-6 TRBD1 CASRPRTGGSNQPQHF
TRBJ2-1 TRBV4-3 . CASSQDRSEYNEQFF
TRBJ2-1 TRBV6-5 . CASSRNIKAQRVQFF
TRBJ1-2 TRBV29-1 . CSVEARSNYGYTF
. TRBV7-9 . CASSFPAPSYEQYF
TRBJ1-4 TRBV6-1 . CASSVFPVRADEKLFF
TRBJ1-1 TRBV4-3 . CASSRESRLNTEAFF
TRBJ2-3 TRBV6-1 . CASTQTSPGTDTQYF
TRBJ2-1 TRBV9 TRBD1 CASSATGDSYNEQFF
TRBJ1-2 TRBV5-1 . CASSLDGLPSDYGYTF
TRBJ2-6 TRBV28 . CASSFSAGANVLTF
TRBJ2-1 TRBV4-2 . CASSPHTSGQYNEQFF
TRBJ1-2 TRBV28 TRBD1 CASNGVAGGSFDYTF
TRBJ2-5 TRBV9 TRBD2 CASSAGALAGGWETQYF
TRBJ1-2 TRBV6-6 TRBD1 CASSYDRQGYGYTF
TRBJ2-2 TRBV25-1 . CASSEWKVTGELFF
TRBJ2-3 TRBV7-9 TRBD2 CASSPRGGSTDTQYF
TRBJ2-4 TRBV28 . CASRVGGKNIQYF